The clone carrying this TCR beta chain appeared a single time. The antigen remains undetermined. This sample is part of a study of T cell responses to AZD1222 COVID-19 vaccine. Data came from immunoSEQ multiplex PCR; TCRdb stores just in-frame clones and leaves some out. The table has roughly 43,000 clones, about four fifths seen once. The study's findings and limits: With two AZD1222 doses given, Spike-specific TCR breadth and depth both rose.

V was pared by 4 bases and J by 10 bases, with 11 bases of the junction left unmatched. CDR1 is GTSNPN, CDR2 SVGIG, per germline (reference sequence). The CDR3 is made up of 15 amino acids. The chain combines TRBV30 with TRBJ1-6; 9 nucleotides match TRBD1. The TCR comes from an adult who received the MenACWY meningococcal vaccine as a control. The sample was peripheral blood, taken 28 days after the second dose of the MenACWY control vaccine. The CDR3 protein is CAWTEGQGRASPLHF. For the CDR3, the DNA is TGTGCCTGGACCGAGGGACAGGGACGTGCGTCACCCCTCCACTTT.